This T cell receptor (beta chain) comes out of a study of cytomegalovirus exposure and HLA in healthy donors. Study at large: In a previous analysis, 95 million to 130 million unique TCR beta sequences were found from 150 million to 200 million T cells.

PCR primers comprised 60 Vbeta and 13 Jbeta primers. Sequencing used immunoSEQ multiplex PCR; TCRdb keeps in-frame clones, though not all of them. Seen here are under 150,000 clones, 70% to 80% observed once, and the top ten hold roughly 1.8%. Overall study findings and caveats: Listed as cytomegalovirus-associated were 164 TCR beta chains. Some V segments, including TRBV6-2 and TRBV6-3, were excluded as indistinguishable. Diagnosis of cytomegalovirus status made by the classifier reportedly showed high specificity and sensitivity.

In regard to this clone: Its matching antigen is unknown.

The CDR3 sequence is 12 residues long. Germline CDR1 LNHDA, CDR2 SQIVND (reference sequence). V lost 7 bases and J 3 bases, leaving 9 bases between the germline ends. The sequenced sample consisted of PBMCs. The chain is built from TRBV19 and TRBJ1-2; D is unresolved. This clonotype was obtained from a woman aged 50 to 65 in good health and CMV-seronegative. Here the CDR3 reads CASKDGDYGYTF. CDR3 in DNA: TGTGCCAGTAAGGACGGGGACTATGGCTACACCTTC.